These T cell receptor beta chains were read from a single sample in a study of tumor-infiltrating lymphocytes in localized non-small cell lung cancer. Only in-frame clones appear in the TCRdb table, and some are missing; sequencing was by immunoSEQ multiplex PCR. The sample records fewer than 15,000 clones, around four fifths being singletons. Sequenced input: uninvolved lung tissue not adjacent to the tumor. The receptors shown here come from a human donor with non-small cell lung cancer. Both conserved end residues are trimmed from each CDR3. The order of the fields is CDR3 protein, V gene, clone size. Clone size is stated in some rows and not others, as once, few, many or a class when expanded.

CDR3 protein: ATSRGVQDHQPQH; V gene: TRBV15; clone size: medium-sized
CDR3 protein: ASSPPSLSGSSYNEQF; V gene: TRBV27; clone size: .
CDR3 protein: ASSLAGARAQETQY; V gene: TRBV5-1; clone size: .
CDR3 protein: ASSVDSGDYGYT; V gene: TRBV9; clone size: .
CDR3 protein: ASSWGGLSGNTIY; V gene: TRBV19; clone size: .
CDR3 protein: ASSLGLSPDTQY; V gene: TRBV5-4; clone size: .
CDR3 protein: ASSFAGTSNTGELF; V gene: TRBV7-9; clone size: .
CDR3 protein: ASSPGLAGGDTQY; V gene: TRBV19; clone size: .
CDR3 protein: ASSPRRLGVGFEKLF; V gene: TRBV14; clone size: .
CDR3 protein: ASSWGDGYGYT; V gene: TRBV5-1; clone size: .
CDR3 protein: ASSPRTGNTEAF; V gene: TRBV2; clone size: medium-sized
CDR3 protein: ASSLLENTEAF; V gene: TRBV7-6; clone size: once
CDR3 protein: AIRTTKTDSTFSDEQF; V gene: TRBV10-3; clone size: .
CDR3 protein: ASTPDRRSSEQY; V gene: TRBV7-9; clone size: .
CDR3 protein: ASSYSGTGPYNEQF; V gene: TRBV6-6; clone size: .
CDR3 protein: ASSLGGTGSYEQY; V gene: TRBV11-3; clone size: once
CDR3 protein: ASSPLRGADTQY; V gene: TRBV7-2; clone size: .
CDR3 protein: ASVGTGDTGELF; V gene: TRBV6-1; clone size: .
CDR3 protein: ASSPGGSYEQY; V gene: TRBV10-1; clone size: .
CDR3 protein: ASRVKGDPSNQPQH; V gene: TRBV10-2; clone size: few
CDR3 protein: ASSGQGSSNSPLH; V gene: TRBV11-2; clone size: .
CDR3 protein: ASSQDRRNTEAF; V gene: TRBV4-1; clone size: .
CDR3 protein: ASSKDRASYEQY; V gene: TRBV19; clone size: .
CDR3 protein: ASSADSGFYEQY; V gene: TRBV7-2; clone size: few
CDR3 protein: ASRSGTSDTGELF; V gene: TRBV28; clone size: .